A single sample gave rise to the 21 T cell receptor beta chains below, sequenced in a study of blood T cell repertoires in COVID-19. The repertoire was sequenced with immunoSEQ multiplex PCR; TCRdb's copy has only in-frame clones and lacks some. Among almost 350,000 clones, 85% to 90% were seen once, and the ten largest hold approximately 1%. Sequenced: PBMCs or T cells enriched from blood (not recorded which). These receptors came from a woman younger than 45 who had been exposed to COVID-19.

V is TRBV27 and J is TRBJ2-1, with D unclear. V was shortened by 3 bases and J by 9 bases, with 12 bases between the two germline ends. This CDR3 is 13 amino acids long. Germline lookup yields CDR1 MNHEY and CDR2 SMNVEV (reference sequence). This CDR3 reads CASSFSYAPEQFF. CDR3 sequence (DNA): TGTGCCAGCAGTTTTTCTTATGCGCCTGAGCAGTTCTTC.

V is TRBV11-2 and J is TRBJ2-1, with 7 nucleotides matching TRBD1. The CDR3 is 14 amino acids. V shed 5 bases, J shed 3 bases, and the junction held 4 bases outside the gene matches. CDR1 SGHAT and CDR2 FQNNGV come from the germline V gene. CDR3 loop: CASSLGDSYNEQFF. Here the CDR3 DNA reads TGTGCCAGCAGCCTAGGGGACAGCTACAATGAGCAGTTCTTC.

The V call is TRBV7-3, the J call TRBJ2-7, with D tentatively TRBD2 (6 bases). This CDR3 spans 15 amino acids. Germline loops: CDR1 SGHTA, CDR2 FQGTGA. The V and J ends lost 6 bases and 0 bases respectively, with 15 bases between them. CDR3 amino acids: CASSPSSALSYEQYF. CDR3 coding DNA: TGTGCCAGCAGTCCCTCTAGCGCCCTCTCCTACGAGCAGTACTTC.

The chain combines TRBV3-1 (or the pseudogene TRBV3-2) with TRBJ2-5; 7 bases are a match to TRBD2. The CDR3 consists of 15 residues. Losses at the gene ends were 0 bases for V and 5 bases for J; bases not matched to a gene: 6. Germline assignment: CDR1 LGHDT and CDR2 YNNKEL (reference sequence). CDR3 bases: TGTGCCAGCAGCCAAGATCTGCGGCGGGAGGAGACCCAGTACTTC. It codes for CASSQDLRREETQYF.

This clone was seen only once. The genes are TRBV28 and TRBJ1-1, with D perhaps matching TRBD1 (5 bases). Deletions cut 7 bases from V and 1 base from J, with 13 bases between. This CDR3 contains 14 residues. The germline gives CDR1 MDHEN, CDR2 SYDVKM. The CDR3 sequence is CASIHRLGNTEAFF. CDR3 bases: TGTGCCAGCATACACAGGCTCGGGAACACTGAAGCTTTCTTT.

The chain links TRBV7-3 to TRBJ2-1; maybe TRBD1 (6 bases). The CDR3 covers 13 residues. Trimming pared 5 bases from V and 15 bases from J, leaving 20 bases between. The germline CDR1 and CDR2 sequences are SGHTA and FQGTGA. The CDR3: CASSRDRQEDRFF. CDR3 coding DNA: TGTGCCAGCAGCCGGGATAGACAGGAGGATAGGTTCTTC.

The genes are TRBV11-2 and TRBJ2-7; D possibly corresponds to TRBD1 (6 bases). Per germline, CDR1 SGHAT and CDR2 FQNNGV. This CDR3 spans 14 amino acids. V lost 4 bases to trimming and J lost 1 base, with 11 bases between them. The CDR3 sequence is CASSSTGNSYEQYF. The CDR3 bases are TGTGCCAGCAGCTCTACAGGGAATTCCTACGAGCAGTACTTC.

This CDR3 reads CASSLGGRLAGANRELFF. As DNA, the CDR3 is TGTGCCAGCAGCCTCGGGGGTCGGCTAGCGGGAGCCAACAGGGAGCTGTTTTTT. The rearrangement links TRBV5-4 to TRBJ2-2, with 10 bases identical to TRBD2. From germline, CDR1 is SGHNT and CDR2 YYREEE (reference sequence). This CDR3 region has 18 residues. The J segment lost 9 bases and the V segment lost 4 bases, leaving 18 bases of the junction unmatched.

The CDR3 spells CASSKIRLAEETYEQYF. The CDR3 coding sequence is TGTGCCAGCAGCAAAATACGGCTAGCGGAAGAAACCTACGAGCAGTACTTC. This chain links TRBV21-1 with TRBJ2-7; the table's D call of TRBD2 was not tested on the DNA. TRBV21-1 counts as a pseudogene. This CDR3 is built from 17 residues.

V is TRBV9 and J is TRBJ2-7; 7 bases line up with TRBD2. Germline V gives CDR1 SGDLS, CDR2 YYNGEE. The J segment lost 2 bases and the V segment lost 5 bases, leaving 7 bases of the junction unmatched. CDR3 length equals 14 residues. CDR3 sequence reads: CASSASGAPYEQYF. The CDR3 DNA sequence: TGTGCCAGCAGTGCCAGCGGGGCCCCCTACGAGCAGTACTTC.

This clone occurred a few times. In the same sample, other DNA sequences code for this CDR3. The V gene is TRBV28, the J gene TRBJ2-7; TRBD1 might be the D (5 bases). The germline V gene has CDR1 MDHEN and CDR2 SYDVKM. The ends were cut back, 5 bases at V and 0 bases at J, with 5 bases in the middle. This CDR3 has 12 amino acids. The DNA of the CDR3 is TGTGCCAGCAGTCAGGGCTCCTACGAGCAGTACTTC. This translates into CASSQGSYEQYF.

V and J are TRBV28 and TRBJ1-1; no firm D call. The CDR3 runs to 12 residues. Per germline, CDR1 MDHEN and CDR2 SYDVKM. Trimming took off 10 bases at V and 0 bases at J, with 9 bases between the two ends. The DNA of the CDR3 is TGTGCCACCACTTCCATGAACACTGAAGCTTTCTTT. This encodes CATTSMNTEAFF.

The rearrangement joins TRBV29-1 to TRBJ2-5; D might be TRBD2 (5 bases). CDR1 is SQVTM, CDR2 ANQGSEA, per germline. Trimming shortened V by 4 bases and J by 0 bases, and 12 bases separated the two germline ends. The CDR3 runs to 14 residues. The CDR3: CSVGLTGYQETQYF. In DNA form, the CDR3 reads TGCAGCGTTGGGCTTACGGGGTACCAAGAGACCCAGTACTTC.

The chain carries TRBV5-1 and TRBJ1-4; perhaps TRBD1 as D (5 bases). The CDR3 runs to 15 residues. The V end was cut by 4 bases, the J end by 6 bases, with 16 bases between. CDR1 and CDR2 (germline): SGHRS, YFSETQ. The CDR3 here is CASSPWTRGDEKLFF. CDR3 nucleotides: TGCGCCAGCAGCCCCTGGACAAGGGGTGATGAAAAACTGTTTTTT. Together with reference TRBV5-1 and TRBJ1-4, the CDR3 gives the full variable domain: KAGVTQTPRYLIKTRGQQVTLSCSPISGHRSVSWYQQTPGQGLQFLFEYFSETQRNKGNFPGRFSGRQFSNSRSEMNVSTLELGDSALYLCASSPWTRGDEKLFFGSGTQLSVL.

The CDR3 DNA reads as TGTGCCAGCAGGCCTTCGGGGGGTGAAGCTTTCTTT. Amino acids: CASRPSGGEAFF. This chain uses TRBV7-9 with TRBJ1-1, with D possibly being TRBD1 (5 bases). The CDR3 has 12 amino acids. Germline V gene lookup returns CDR1 SEHNR and CDR2 FQNEAQ (reference sequence). With 6 bases removed from V and 7 bases from J, the gap between germline ends came to 12 bases. The whole variable domain, filled in from reference TRBV7-9 and TRBJ1-1, reads DTGVSQNPRHKITKRGQNVTFRCDPISEHNRLYWYRQTLGQGPEFLTYFQNEAQLEKSRLLSDRFSAERPKGSFSTLEIQRTEQGDSAMYLCASRPSGGEAFFGQGTRLTVV.

The gene calls are TRBV10-3 and TRBJ1-1; D ambiguous. Germline V gives CDR1 ENHRY, CDR2 SYGVKD. V gave up 2 bases and J gave up 2 bases, with 6 bases separating them. CDR3 length: 13 amino acids. The CDR3 is CAISERGNTEAFF. The CDR3 DNA reads as TGTGCCATCAGTGAGCGGGGAAACACTGAAGCTTTCTTT.

The chain recombines TRBV29-1 with TRBJ2-5; perhaps TRBD1 as D (6 bases). The CDR3 runs to 14 residues. Germline V gives CDR1 SQVTM, CDR2 ANQGSEA. Deletions cut 7 bases from V and 5 bases from J, with 20 bases between. For the CDR3, the DNA is TGCAGCGGTGGTAATTGGGGGCGCGGGGAGACCCAGTACTTC. As protein: CSGGNWGRGETQYF.

The chain links TRBV12-5 to TRBJ1-2, with 8 bases lining up with TRBD1. J was trimmed by 7 bases and V by 5 bases; bases with no gene match: 15. This CDR3 has 16 residues. Looked up from germline, CDR1 is LGHNT and CDR2 is FRNRAP. The CDR3 region has the DNA TGTGCTAGTGGTGTGTCGCGGGACAGGCCGAATATTGGCTACACCTTC. This codes for CASGVSRDRPNIGYTF.

This chain joins TRBV14 and TRBJ1-1; D is undetermined. The ends were cut back, 4 bases at V and 2 bases at J, with 11 bases in the middle. The CDR3 is made up of 14 amino acids. The germline gives CDR1 SGHDN, CDR2 FVKESK. This CDR3 is CASSPFTVNTEAFF. The CDR3 DNA follows: TGTGCCAGCAGCCCCTTCACAGTTAACACTGAAGCTTTCTTT.

V gene TRBV12-3 or TRBV12-4 combines with J gene TRBJ2-2, with a tentative D call TRBD1 (5 bases). This CDR3 has 12 amino acids. Trimming cost V 10 bases and J 5 bases, with 11 bases left between them. The CDR3 DNA follows: TGTGCCACCGGTTCAGGGACCGGGGAGCTGTTTTTT. Translation: CATGSGTGELFF.

The chain is built from TRBV2 and TRBJ1-1, with 12 bases fitting TRBD1. This CDR3 has 14 amino acids. In germline, CDR1 is SNHLY, CDR2 FYNNEI. The junction had 4 bases not matched to a gene; V was cut back by 6 bases and J by 5 bases. CDR3 sequence (DNA): TGTGCCAGCAGGGGACAGGGGGCTTGGACTGAAGCTTTCTTT. It specifies CASRGQGAWTEAFF.